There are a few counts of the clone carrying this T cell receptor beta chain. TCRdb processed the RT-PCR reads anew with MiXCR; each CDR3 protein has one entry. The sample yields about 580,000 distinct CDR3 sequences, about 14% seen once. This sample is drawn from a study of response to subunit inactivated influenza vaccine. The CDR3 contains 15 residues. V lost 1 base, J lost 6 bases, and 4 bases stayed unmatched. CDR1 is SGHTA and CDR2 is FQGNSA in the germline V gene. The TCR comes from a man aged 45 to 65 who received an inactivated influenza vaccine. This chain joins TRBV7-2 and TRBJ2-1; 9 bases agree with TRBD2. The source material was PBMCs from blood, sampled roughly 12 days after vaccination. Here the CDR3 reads CASSLVAGVSNEQFF. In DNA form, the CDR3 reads TGTGCCAGCAGCTTAGTAGCGGGGGTGAGCAATGAGCAGTTCTTC. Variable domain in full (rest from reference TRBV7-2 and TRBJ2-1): GAGVSQSPSNKVTEKGKDVELRCDPISGHTALYWYRQSLGQGLEFLIYFQGNSAPDKSGLPSDRFSAERTGGSVSTLTIQRTQQEDSAVYLCASSLVAGVSNEQFFGPGTRLTVL.